The 31 T cell receptor beta chains in this list originate from one sample, sequenced in a study of metastatic and nonmetastatic thyroid tumors. Each patient went into thyroid surgery without having received any treatment. MiXCR was used by TCRdb to re-call the PCR reads. The profile shows about 40,000 clones, approximately 10% of them singletons. Source material: blood. These receptors were collected from a female donor with papillary thyroid cancer or a benign thyroid nodule (not recorded which). Some clones in this sample may be carry-over from other donors' samples.

This clone was seen a few times. J is TRBJ2-7 and V is TRBV19; TRBD1 is a possible D gene (5 bases). Trimming cost V 5 bases and J 11 bases, with 13 bases left between them. This CDR3 has 11 amino acids. In germline, CDR1 is LNHDA, CDR2 SQIVND (reference sequence). This CDR3 is CASSAGHHEYF. The DNA for the CDR3 is TGTGCCAGTAGTGCCGGACACCACGAGTACTTC.

This clone showed up many times. V is TRBV28 and J is TRBJ2-7; 7 nucleotides match TRBD1. After removal of 4 bases from V and 5 bases from J, the junction contained 8 bases not matched to a gene. CDR1 and CDR2 from the germline V gene are MDHEN and SYDVKM. This CDR3 region has 14 residues. CDR3: CASSSGQAPHEQYF. DNA for the CDR3: TGTGCCAGCAGTTCAGGACAGGCCCCCCACGAGCAGTACTTC.

This clone occurred many times. The rearrangement uses TRBV2 and TRBJ2-3, with D perhaps TRBD2 (7 bases). The CDR3 length is 16 residues. The V gene lost 9 bases and the J gene lost 2 bases, with 21 bases spanning the gap. The germline V gene has CDR1 SNHLY and CDR2 FYNNEI. Here the CDR3 reads CARRGGATRVTDTQYF. The CDR3 DNA reads as TGTGCCAGACGCGGGGGCGCGACCAGGGTCACAGATACGCAGTATTTT.

This clone was recorded at least ten times. The chain carries TRBV2 and TRBJ2-7; TRBD1 aligns across 7 bases. J gave up 3 bases and V 6 bases, and 5 bases lay outside the gene matches. The germline V gene encodes CDR1 SNHLY and CDR2 FYNNEI. The CDR3 runs 13 residues. The CDR3 reads CASSIGTVYEQYF. CDR3 DNA: TGTGCCAGCAGCATCGGGACAGTCTACGAGCAGTACTTC.

This clone was seen at least ten times. This chain links TRBV28 with TRBJ1-4, with D perhaps TRBD1 (6 bases). With 3 bases removed from V and 2 bases from J, the gap between germline ends came to 7 bases. This CDR3 is built from 14 residues. Germline CDR1 reads MDHEN; CDR2 reads SYDVKM. The CDR3 coding sequence is TGTGCCAGCAGTTTCACAGGGACTAATGAAAAACTGTTTTTT. Protein sequence: CASSFTGTNEKLFF.

With respect to this clone: This may come from a read error, since a much larger clone is one base off. The chain uses TRBV4-1 and TRBJ2-1; possible D gene TRBD2, 6 bases. CDR1 and CDR2 (germline): MGHRA, YSYEKL. The V and J ends lost 3 bases and 3 bases respectively, with 27 bases between them. CDR3 length equals 20 residues. The CDR3 DNA reads as TGCGCCAGCAGCCATTCCACCGGGACTCTTCTTATAAGCTTCTACAATGAGCAGTTCTTC. Translating it yields CASSHSTGTLLISFYNEQFF.

This CDR3 is CASSGTGDVEQYF. CDR3 bases: TGTGCCAGCAGCGGTACAGGGGATGTCGAGCAGTACTTC. The genes are TRBV28 and TRBJ2-7; 7 bases are a match to TRBD1. V lost 6 bases to trimming and J lost 6 bases; unmatched junction nucleotides: 8. CDR3 length equals 13 residues. In germline, CDR1 is MDHEN, CDR2 SYDVKM.

There are many counts of this clone. The V call is TRBV6-5, the J call TRBJ1-4, with D possibly being TRBD1 (6 bases). CDR1 MNHEY and CDR2 SVGAGI come from the germline V gene. This CDR3 has 17 amino acids. The V and J ends lost 4 bases and 4 bases respectively, with 19 bases between them. CDR3: CASSSYAYGQNNEKLFF. The CDR3 region has the DNA TGTGCCAGCAGTTCCTATGCTTACGGACAGAATAATGAAAAACTGTTTTTT.

This clone was seen ten or more times. This rearrangement joins TRBV20-1 to TRBJ2-1; TRBD2 matches 11 bases. The length of the CDR3 is 14 residues. V lost 6 bases to trimming and J lost 5 bases; unmatched junction nucleotides: 6. Germline values: CDR1 DFQATT, CDR2 SNEGSKA (reference sequence). The CDR3 sequence: CSAATSGRNNEQFF. CDR3 nucleotide sequence: TGCAGTGCAGCAACTAGCGGGAGAAACAATGAGCAGTTCTTC.

A single count supports this clone. The CDR3 region is CASTIGQGVLNTEAFF. The DNA of the CDR3 is TGCGCCAGCACGATTGGACAGGGGGTTTTGAACACTGAAGCTTTCTTT. The V call is TRBV5-1, the J call TRBJ1-1, with TRBD1 identical over 10 bases. V dropped 6 bases and J dropped 0; count of bases not matched to a gene: 8. The CDR3 contains 16 residues. Looked up from germline, CDR1 is SGHRS and CDR2 is YFSETQ.

The table lists this clone with many counts. This chain connects TRBV2 to TRBJ2-6; 7 bases map to TRBD1. The germline V gene encodes CDR1 SNHLY and CDR2 FYNNEI. V was clipped by 2 bases and J by 2 bases; unmatched bases: 6. CDR3 length equals 17 residues. The chain's CDR3 is CASSETGVNTGANVLTF. The CDR3 DNA sequence: TGTGCCAGCAGTGAAACAGGGGTAAATACTGGGGCCAACGTCCTGACTTTC.

This clone occurred a few times. A single base separates this from a much larger clone, so it may be a read error. The chain links TRBV7-3 to TRBJ1-5; 11 nucleotides agree with TRBD1. Germline V CDR1 and CDR2: SGHTA, FQGTGA. This CDR3 has 15 residues. With 6 bases clipped from V and 3 bases from J, the junction kept 4 bases outside the gene matches. As DNA, the CDR3 is TGTGCCAGCAGAGCGGACAGGGGGCCCAATCAGCCCCAGCATTTT. The encoded protein is CASRADRGPNQPQHF. The full variable domain, completed using reference TRBV7-3 and TRBJ1-5, is GAGVSQTPSNKVTEKGKYVELRCDPISGHTALYWYRQSLGQGPEFLIYFQGTGAADDSGLPNDRFFAVRPEGSVSTLKIQRTERGDSAVYLCASRADRGPNQPQHFGDGTRLSIL.

This clone was counted ten times or more. The CDR3 here is CASSEGGRNQPQHF. The CDR3 bases are TGTGCCAGCAGTGAGGGAGGGAGGAATCAGCCCCAGCATTTT. The chain uses TRBV2 and TRBJ1-5; D remains unclear. Germline V gene data show CDR1 as SNHLY and CDR2 as FYNNEI. The CDR3 is 14 amino acids. Trimming pared 3 bases from V and 4 bases from J, leaving 10 bases between.

This clone was recorded many times. V gene TRBV12-3 or TRBV12-4 combines with J gene TRBJ1-2, with a tentative D call TRBD1 (5 bases). Trimming removed 1 base from V and 3 bases from J, with 9 bases in between. This CDR3 contains 14 residues. The CDR3 here is CASSLEGDYYGYTF. DNA for the CDR3: TGTGCCAGCAGTTTAGAAGGGGATTACTATGGCTACACCTTC.

This clone was counted many times. The chain uses TRBV12-3 or TRBV12-4 and TRBJ2-7; TRBD1 agrees at 8 bases. This CDR3 is 12 amino acids long. V trimming: 6 bases; J trimming: 3 bases; junction bases outside the gene matches: 1. CDR3 amino acids: CASRGTGYEQYF. CDR3 nucleotide sequence: TGTGCCAGCAGGGGGACAGGCTACGAGCAGTACTTC.

Ten or more counts support this clone. The rearrangement joins TRBV6-1 to TRBJ2-3, with D possibly matching TRBD2 (6 bases). Trimming stripped 6 bases from V and 2 bases from J, with 12 bases between. Per the germline V gene, CDR1 is MNHNS and CDR2 is SASEGT. The CDR3 is made up of 14 amino acids. The CDR3 DNA is TGTGCCAGCAGCCCGGACTATACCACAGATACGCAGTATTTT. It codes for CASSPDYTTDTQYF.

This clone was seen repeatedly, ten times or more. V usage is TRBV6-1 and J usage is TRBJ2-7, with TRBD2 identical over 9 bases. V gave up 10 bases and J gave up 6 bases; unmatched junction bases: 10. CDR3 length: 13 amino acids. Germline CDR1 MNHNS, CDR2 SASEGT. The CDR3 is CATRSGRWGEQYF. The CDR3 bases are TGTGCCACTAGGAGCGGGAGGTGGGGCGAGCAGTACTTC.

This clone has a count of ten or more. The chain employs TRBV20-1 and TRBJ1-1; 7 nucleotides align to TRBD1. Germline lookup yields CDR1 DFQATT and CDR2 SNEGSKA (reference sequence). This CDR3 comprises 12 residues. J gave up 3 bases and V 2 bases, and 0 bases lay outside the gene matches. For the CDR3, the DNA is TGCAGTGCTAGACAGGGGGACACTGAAGCTTTCTTT. Its protein is CSARQGDTEAFF.

In its sample, this clone was seen many times. Here the CDR3 reads CSARTPRTGPDMGYTF. The CDR3 nucleotides are TGCAGTGCTAGAACACCGAGGACAGGACCCGATATGGGCTACACCTTC. The chain has TRBV20-1 and TRBJ1-2; 7 bases fit TRBD1. V trimming: 2 bases; J trimming: 8 bases; junction bases outside the gene matches: 17. The CDR3 runs to 16 residues. Germline lookup yields CDR1 DFQATT and CDR2 SNEGSKA (reference sequence).

This clone came up many times. The chain joins TRBV28 to TRBJ2-7, with 8 positions matching TRBD1. This CDR3 region has 12 residues. Per germline, CDR1 MDHEN and CDR2 SYDVKM. J gave up 7 bases and V 3 bases, and 2 bases lay outside the gene matches. The CDR3, as DNA: TGTGCCAGCAGTTTCAGGGGGCGTGAGCAGTACTTC. It yields the protein CASSFRGREQYF.

This clone has more than one count but fewer than ten. V usage is TRBV5-4 and J usage is TRBJ2-7; no clear D gene. CDR3 length: 14 residues. The germline gives CDR1 SGHNT, CDR2 YYREEE (reference sequence). Trimming shortened V by 0 bases and J by 1 base, and 8 bases separated the two germline ends. Here the CDR3 reads CASSLGGDSYEQYF. CDR3 DNA: TGTGCCAGCAGCTTGGGGGGTGATTCCTACGAGCAGTACTTC.

At least ten counts were recorded for this clone. The rearrangement links TRBV5-6 to TRBJ1-1; 9 bases are a match to TRBD1. Trimming took 4 bases from V and 9 from J; bases not matched to a gene: 10. CDR3 length: 14 amino acids. Germline loops: CDR1 SGHDT, CDR2 YYEEEE. CDR3 sequence: CASSGPTGGEKAFF. CDR3 coding DNA: TGTGCCAGCAGCGGTCCGACAGGGGGAGAGAAAGCTTTCTTT.

This clone occurred many times. This chain uses TRBV29-1 with TRBJ1-4; 8 bases align to TRBD1. Germline lookup yields CDR1 SQVTM and CDR2 ANQGSEA. CDR3 size: 14 residues. The trim removed 7 bases at V and 1 base at J, leaving 5 bases unmatched. The CDR3 sequence: CSAGTGLTNEKLFF. The CDR3 DNA reads TGCAGCGCGGGGACAGGCCTAACTAATGAAAAACTGTTTTTT.

This clone was found many times. Additional DNA sequences in this sample encode the identical CDR3. V usage is TRBV24-1 and J usage is TRBJ1-4; D unresolved. The V end was cut by 1 base, the J end by 8 bases, with 4 bases between. CDR1 KGHDR and CDR2 SFDVKD come from the germline V gene. The CDR3 totals 12 residues. The CDR3: CATSDFGEKLFF. CDR3 DNA: TGTGCCACCAGTGATTTTGGGGAAAAACTGTTTTTT.

This clone was picked up many times. The chain recombines TRBV20-1 with TRBJ2-1; D call uncertain. The germline gives CDR1 DFQATT, CDR2 SNEGSKA (reference sequence). The CDR3 contains 13 residues. V lost 1 base to trimming and J lost 5 bases, with 9 bases between them. This CDR3 is CSARVWPNNEQFF. CDR3 bases: TGCAGTGCTAGAGTTTGGCCGAACAATGAGCAGTTCTTC.

The chain carries TRBV11-2 and TRBJ2-5, with 7 bases that match TRBD1. The CDR3 has 15 residues. The ends lost 5 bases at V and 1 base at J; junction bases unmatched: 7. Germline lookup yields CDR1 SGHAT and CDR2 FQNNGV. The CDR3 loop reads CASSVAGTVQETQYF. CDR3 bases: TGTGCCAGCAGCGTAGCCGGGACAGTCCAAGAGACCCAGTACTTC.

This clone was seen repeatedly, ten times or more. The chain recombines TRBV30 with TRBJ1-1; D is unclear. Per the germline V gene, CDR1 is GTSNPN and CDR2 is SVGIG (reference sequence). Trimming removed 0 bases at V and 11 bases at J, with 10 bases between. This CDR3 spans 11 amino acids. In nucleotides, the CDR3 is TGTGCCTGGAGTGTTGGCTGGTGGGCTTTCTTT. Residues: CAWSVGWWAFF. Full variable domain (missing parts from reference TRBV30 and TRBJ1-1): SQTIHQWPATLVQPVGSPLSLECTVEGTSNPNLYWYRQAAGRGLQLLFYSVGIGQISSEVPQNLSASRPQDRQFILSSKKLLLSDSGFYLCAWSVGWWAFFGQGTRLTVV.

This clone was found many times. Other DNA variants within this sample encode the same CDR3. This chain connects TRBV7-2 to TRBJ1-1, with TRBD1 matching 7 bases. Germline V gene lookup returns CDR1 SGHTA and CDR2 FQGNSA. The CDR3 sequence is 15 residues long. V was clipped by 1 base and J by 7 bases; unmatched bases: 9. In DNA form, the CDR3 reads TGTGCCAGCAGCTTAGTACGAGGGGGCCTTGGTGAAGCTTTCTTT. The encoded protein is CASSLVRGGLGEAFF. Full variable domain (rest looked up from reference TRBV7-2 and TRBJ1-1): GAGVSQSPSNKVTEKGKDVELRCDPISGHTALYWYRQSLGQGLEFLIYFQGNSAPDKSGLPSDRFSAERTGGSVSTLTIQRTQQEDSAVYLCASSLVRGGLGEAFFGQGTRLTVV.

This clone was counted ten times or more. The V call is TRBV7-2, the J call TRBJ1-6; D ambiguous. This CDR3 comprises 14 residues. Trimming removed 0 bases from V and 8 bases from J, with 8 bases in between. Germline CDR1 and CDR2: SGHTA and FQGNSA. CDR3 residues: CASSLAGKDSPLHF. CDR3 sequence (DNA): TGTGCCAGCAGCTTAGCAGGGAAGGATTCACCCCTCCACTTT.

This clone was counted ten times or more. This rearrangement joins TRBV30 to TRBJ2-6; D possibly corresponds to TRBD1 (5 bases). Deletions cut 3 bases from V and 0 bases from J, with 9 bases between. This CDR3 is built from 15 residues. Germline CDR1 reads GTSNPN; CDR2 reads SVGIG (reference sequence). The CDR3 DNA sequence: TGTGCCTGGAGACAAAGGGGCTCTGGGGCCAACGTCCTGACTTTC. This sequence encodes CAWRQRGSGANVLTF.

This clone showed up just a few times. This clone may be a read error of a much larger clone one base away. The chain joins TRBV19 to TRBJ1-1, with D possibly being TRBD1 (6 bases). This CDR3 is 14 amino acids long. CDR1 and CDR2 (germline): LNHDA, SQIVND (reference sequence). In DNA form, the CDR3 reads TGTGCCAGTACTCCGGACAGACTAGGCACTGAAGCTTTATTT. Translation gives CASTPDRLGTEALF.